The sequence of this TCR beta chain was determined in a study of Graves' ophthalmopathy and Graves' hyperthyroidism. The study, taken as a whole, reports: Most clonotypes expanded in thyroid above 0.001 frequency were present in blood too.

Germline CDR1 is MNHNS and CDR2 is SASEGT. The CDR3 totals 14 residues. V was shortened by 0 bases and J by 1 base, with 6 bases between the two germline ends. This clonotype was detected ten times or more. Its antigen is currently unknown. From RNA, the CDR3 regions of TCR beta chains were amplified and sequenced. First-round RT-PCR relied on HTBI primers, and a second-round multiplex PCR came next. TCRdb reprocessed the multiplex PCR reads with MiXCR, giving one entry per CDR3 protein. This sample has some 360,000 distinct CDR3 sequences, with about 18% found just once. New diagnoses, under 2 months' duration, and ages 18 to 65 characterized the hyperthyroidism patients. Patients were left out if they had other autoimmune diseases, uncontrolled infections, pregnancy or lactation. It was on clinical symptoms, serum thyroxine, TRAb, thyroid ultrasound and orbital computed tomography that diagnosis relied.

This rearrangement joins TRBV6-1 to TRBJ1-1, with D unresolved. The sequenced sample was peripheral blood. The receptor comes from an adult woman with stable Graves' hyperthyroidism. The CDR3 region has the DNA TGTGCCAGCAGTGAAGCCCGAACGAACACTGAAGCTTTCTTT. Its protein is CASSEARTNTEAFF.